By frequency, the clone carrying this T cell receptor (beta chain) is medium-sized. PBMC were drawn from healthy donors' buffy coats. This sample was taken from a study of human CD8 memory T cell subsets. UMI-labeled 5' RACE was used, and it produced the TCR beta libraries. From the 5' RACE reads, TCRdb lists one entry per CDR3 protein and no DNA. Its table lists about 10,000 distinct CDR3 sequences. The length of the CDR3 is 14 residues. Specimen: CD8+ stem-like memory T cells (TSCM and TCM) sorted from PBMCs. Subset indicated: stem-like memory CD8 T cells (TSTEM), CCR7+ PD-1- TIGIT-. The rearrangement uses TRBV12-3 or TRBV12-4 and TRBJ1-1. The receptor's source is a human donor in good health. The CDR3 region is CASSLPTMNTEAFF.